A single sample gave rise to the 27 T cell receptor beta chains below, sequenced in a study of shared clonotypes between healthy human individuals. Naive CD8 cells lacked CD45RO, underwent positive selection for CCR7 and left out terminally differentiated effector memory CD45RA+ cells. Produced via immunoSEQ multiplex PCR; TCRdb's table is partial and in-frame only. Among about 2.1 million clones listed, 90% to 95% were seen once. Specimen: naive CD8+ T cells from PBMCs. Receptors originate from a man aged 18 to 30 in good health. Some clones in this sample may be carry-over from other donors' samples.

The chain recombines TRBV10-2 with TRBJ1-2; D gene uncertain. Germline V CDR1 and CDR2: WSHSY, SAAADI. The CDR3 is 15 residues long. Trimming cost V 4 bases and J 2 bases, with 14 bases left between them. The CDR3 sequence is CASSVRQDRNYGYTF. CDR3 nucleotide sequence: TGCGCCAGCAGTGTGAGGCAGGACCGGAACTATGGCTACACCTTC.

The V gene is TRBV28, the J gene TRBJ2-7, with 14 bases lining up with TRBD2. Germline V gives CDR1 MDHEN, CDR2 SYDVKM. The CDR3 consists of 16 residues. Losses at the gene ends were 5 bases for V and 2 bases for J; bases not matched to a gene: 5. The CDR3 region has the DNA TGTGCCAGCAGTCTGGGACTAGCGGGAGATCCCTACGAGCAGTACTTC. This gives the protein CASSLGLAGDPYEQYF.

The chain is built from TRBV6-1 and TRBJ2-7; D is undetermined. CDR1 is MNHNS, CDR2 SASEGT, per germline. The length of the CDR3 is 15 residues. V was clipped by 5 bases and J by 5 bases, with 19 bases between them. The CDR3: CASSNLSIHRDEQYF. The CDR3 coding sequence is TGTGCCAGCAGTAACCTTTCGATACATCGGGACGAGCAGTACTTC.

The V and J genes are TRBV27 and TRBJ1-1; D not certain. The V gene's germline CDR1 is MNHEY and CDR2 SMNVEV (reference sequence). V lost 6 bases and J 0 bases, leaving 14 bases between the germline ends. CDR3 size: 15 residues. For the CDR3, the DNA is TGTGCCAGCAGCCCAGGTCCCCTGCTGAACACTGAAGCTTTCTTT. It encodes CASSPGPLLNTEAFF.

The V gene is TRBV19, the J gene TRBJ1-1, with a weak D call TRBD1 (5 bases). Trimming removed 0 bases at V and 0 bases at J, with 11 bases between. CDR3 length equals 16 residues. The germline gives CDR1 LNHDA, CDR2 SQIVND (reference sequence). The CDR3 loop is CASSIELGQMNTEAFF. Here the CDR3 DNA reads TGTGCCAGTAGTATAGAGTTGGGGCAGATGAACACTGAAGCTTTCTTT.

A note on this clone: Other DNA sequences from this sample encode an identical CDR3 as well. This chain joins TRBV7-9 and TRBJ1-1; the D is unclear. This CDR3 region has 12 residues. Trimming took 3 bases from V and 5 from J, leaving 7 bases between them. CDR1 and CDR2 from the germline V gene are SEHNR and FQNEAQ (reference sequence). The CDR3 reads CASSFGNTEAFF. CDR3 nucleotides: TGTGCCAGCAGCTTCGGAAATACTGAAGCTTTCTTT.

The chain is built from TRBV27 and TRBJ2-7; 7 bases fit TRBD1. The CDR3 consists of 14 residues. Looked up from germline, CDR1 is MNHEY and CDR2 is SMNVEV (reference sequence). The junction had 9 bases not matched to a gene; V was cut back by 5 bases and J by 5 bases. CDR3 sequence (DNA): TGTGCCAGCAGTGAGAAGACAGGGTCCAACGAGCAGTACTTC. Residues: CASSEKTGSNEQYF.

This chain links TRBV10-3 with TRBJ2-2; weak D call: TRBD2 (5 bases). CDR1 ENHRY and CDR2 SYGVKD come from the germline V gene. The CDR3 contains 14 residues. The V end lost 0 bases, the J end lost 6 bases, and 8 bases lay between the germline ends. The CDR3 DNA sequence: TGTGCCATCAGTGAGTCGAAGAGGGCCGGGGAGCTGTTTTTT. Translated, it gives CAISESKRAGELFF.

This chain uses TRBV25-1 with TRBJ2-2, with 8 bases lining up with TRBD2. Per the germline V gene, CDR1 is MGHDK and CDR2 is SYGVNS. CDR3 size: 14 residues. Unmatched junction bases numbered 5, after V lost 6 bases and J lost 5 bases. The CDR3: CASSREGLTGELFF. The CDR3 nucleotides read TGTGCCAGCAGCCGGGAGGGCCTAACCGGGGAGCTGTTTTTT.

The chain recombines TRBV6-1 with TRBJ2-3; 9 positions match TRBD2. CDR1 and CDR2 from the germline V gene are MNHNS and SASEGT. CDR3 length: 19 residues. The V and J ends lost 2 bases and 0 bases, in that order; junction bases with no gene match: 12. The CDR3 sequence: CASSELAGVVLSSTDTQYF. The CDR3 DNA reads TGTGCCAGCAGTGAATTAGCGGGAGTGGTTTTAAGTAGCACAGATACGCAGTATTTT.

The chain links TRBV4-3 to TRBJ2-5; either TRBD1 or TRBD2 may fit D (7 bases each). V was clipped by 2 bases and J by 5 bases, with 15 bases between them. From germline, CDR1 is LGHNA and CDR2 YSLEER. The CDR3 has 15 amino acids. The CDR3 protein is CASSQQGGLMETQYF. The CDR3 DNA reads TGCGCCAGCAGCCAACAGGGGGGGCTTATGGAGACCCAGTACTTC.

The chain couples TRBV9 to TRBJ2-7, with 10 bases matching TRBD1. Looked up from germline, CDR1 is SGDLS and CDR2 is YYNGEE. The CDR3 has 15 residues. V lost 3 bases to trimming and J lost 3 bases; unmatched junction nucleotides: 6. DNA for the CDR3: TGTGCCAGCAGCGGGTTGGGACAGGGGAGCTACGAGCAGTACTTC. It encodes CASSGLGQGSYEQYF.

This sequence joins TRBV19 and TRBJ1-2, with D perhaps matching TRBD1 (5 bases). Germline V gives CDR1 LNHDA, CDR2 SQIVND (reference sequence). The CDR3 has 14 residues. The germline V and J ends were trimmed by 7 bases and 3 bases, with 15 bases remaining between them. This CDR3 is CASTLTVLDYGYTF. DNA for the CDR3: TGTGCCAGTACCCTGACAGTCCTCGACTATGGCTACACCTTC.

This clone was observed a single time. The J gene is TRBJ2-7, the V gene TRBV29-1; 10 nucleotides match TRBD1. The CDR3 extends over 14 amino acids. J lost 3 bases, V lost 4 bases, and 6 bases had no gene match. Germline CDR1 is SQVTM and CDR2 is ANQGSEA. The CDR3 protein is CSVAGTGVNYEQYF. CDR3 in DNA: TGCAGCGTTGCAGGGACAGGGGTTAACTACGAGCAGTACTTC.

The gene calls are TRBV6-1 and TRBJ2-7, with D maybe TRBD1 (7 bases). The CDR3 extends over 11 amino acids. Trimming cost V 8 bases and J 4 bases, with 9 bases left between them. The V gene's germline CDR1 is MNHNS and CDR2 SASEGT. The CDR3 sequence: CASPGGYEQYF. CDR3 DNA: TGTGCCAGCCCAGGGGGGTACGAGCAGTACTTC.

The rearrangement joins TRBV28 to TRBJ2-2, with D possibly being TRBD2 (5 bases). The CDR3 sequence is 15 residues long. Per the germline V gene, CDR1 is MDHEN and CDR2 is SYDVKM. V was trimmed by 1 base and J by 6 bases, leaving 12 bases between them. DNA for the CDR3: TGTGCCAGCAGTTTATCTCCGGGGAGCGCCGGGGAGCTGTTTTTT. Amino acids: CASSLSPGSAGELFF.

The rearrangement joins TRBV18 to TRBJ1-1; TRBD1 matches 7 bases. CDR3 length equals 15 residues. Trimming at V came to 3 bases and at J to 6 bases, leaving 10 bases not matched to a gene. Per germline, CDR1 KGHSH and CDR2 LQKENI. The CDR3 reads CASSPGGGGRPEAFF. CDR3 coding DNA: TGTGCCAGCTCACCTGGAGGAGGGGGCAGGCCTGAAGCTTTCTTT.

V gene TRBV6-1 combines with J gene TRBJ2-7; D gene uncertain. The CDR3 is 15 amino acids. V was trimmed by 2 bases and J by 2 bases, leaving 13 bases between them. Germline CDR1 MNHNS, CDR2 SASEGT. The CDR3 nucleotides read TGTGCCAGCAGTGAAAGTAGCAGTACAACCTACGAGCAGTACTTC. It yields the protein CASSESSSTTYEQYF.

J is TRBJ2-7 and V is TRBV6-1, with D perhaps TRBD1 or TRBD2 (5 bases each). The CDR3 spans 16 residues. The ends were cut back, 1 base at V and 4 bases at J, with 17 bases in the middle. Germline values: CDR1 MNHNS, CDR2 SASEGT. The chain's CDR3 is CASSEVGSYGAYEQYF. DNA for the CDR3: TGTGCCAGCAGTGAAGTAGGGAGTTATGGGGCATACGAGCAGTACTTC.

The gene calls are TRBV4-1 and TRBJ2-7, with 7 bases that match TRBD2. CDR3 length: 14 amino acids. With V trimmed by 3 bases and J by 6 bases, 8 bases remained unmatched. CDR1 and CDR2 (germline): MGHRA, YSYEKL. The CDR3 spells CASSHPGEGSEQYF. The DNA of the CDR3 is TGCGCCAGCAGCCACCCTGGGGAGGGGAGCGAGCAGTACTTC.

The chain couples TRBV30 to TRBJ1-1, with D unresolved. V lost 0 bases, J lost 3 bases, and 14 bases lay in between. CDR1 GTSNPN and CDR2 SVGIG come from the germline V gene (reference sequence). The CDR3 consists of 15 residues. CDR3 sequence reads: CAWSVKKGSYTEAFF. The CDR3 coding sequence is TGTGCCTGGAGTGTAAAGAAGGGCAGCTACACTGAAGCTTTCTTT.

The chain combines TRBV30 with TRBJ1-1; TRBD1 is a possible D gene (5 bases). This CDR3 is built from 15 residues. The V gene's germline CDR1 is GTSNPN and CDR2 SVGIG (reference sequence). V lost 1 base and J 0 bases, leaving 12 bases between the germline ends. For the CDR3, the DNA is TGTGCCTGGAGTGCCCGGGCGGGGGTGAACACTGAAGCTTTCTTT. Amino acid sequence: CAWSARAGVNTEAFF.

The chain links TRBV19 to TRBJ1-3; maybe TRBD1 (5 bases). Trimming left V 5 bases short and J 4 bases short, with 18 bases between. The CDR3 contains 16 residues. Germline CDR1 is LNHDA and CDR2 is SQIVND (reference sequence). The DNA for the CDR3 is TGTGCCAGTAGTGGTCGGACATCCCGGCCGGGAAACACCATATATTTT. Protein sequence: CASSGRTSRPGNTIYF.

The chain uses TRBV5-1 and TRBJ2-7; D is unresolved. Germline assignment: CDR1 SGHRS and CDR2 YFSETQ. The CDR3 covers 15 residues. V was clipped by 2 bases and J by 5 bases, with 17 bases between them. CDR3 bases: TGCGCCAGCAGCTTTGGCGCCGTCGAAGGTCACGAGCAGTACTTC. This codes for CASSFGAVEGHEQYF. The full variable domain, with the rest looked up from reference TRBV5-1 and TRBJ2-7, is KAGVTQTPRYLIKTRGQQVTLSCSPISGHRSVSWYQQTPGQGLQFLFEYFSETQRNKGNFPGRFSGRQFSNSRSEMNVSTLELGDSALYLCASSFGAVEGHEQYFGPGTRLTVT.

The chain carries TRBV6-6 and TRBJ2-4, with D possibly TRBD1 on 6 matching bases. The CDR3 has 16 residues. Germline values: CDR1 MNHNY, CDR2 SVGAGI (reference sequence). Trimming stripped 6 bases from V and 1 base from J, with 16 bases between. The CDR3 sequence: CASRADRVRAKNIQYF. The CDR3 DNA sequence: TGTGCCAGCAGAGCGGACAGAGTTCGGGCCAAAAACATTCAGTACTTC.

This clone was counted between two and nine times. Distinct nucleotide sequences in the sample also encode this CDR3. V is TRBV7-9 and J is TRBJ2-2; D unresolved. Trimming shortened V by 6 bases and J by 4 bases, and 6 bases separated the two germline ends. This CDR3 is 12 amino acids long. CDR1 is SEHNR, CDR2 FQNEAQ, per germline (reference sequence). The CDR3 DNA reads TGTGCCAGCAGTCTAGTCACCGGGGAGCTGTTTTTT. Encoded protein: CASSLVTGELFF.

This sequence joins TRBV27 and TRBJ1-2; D is ambiguous. The CDR3 loop spans 11 amino acids. Trimming pared 8 bases from V and 7 bases from J, leaving 11 bases between. Germline V lookup: CDR1 MNHEY, CDR2 SMNVEV (reference sequence). CDR3 sequence reads: CASLWAGGYTF. The DNA of the CDR3 is TGTGCCAGCCTGTGGGCTGGTGGCTACACCTTC.